This T cell receptor (beta chain) was captured by sequencing in a study of read filtering for tumor transcriptome and immune sequencing. Study details: R-ISS stage counts were 8 for I, 16 for II, 6 or 7 for III.

V was pared by 3 bases and J by 3 bases, with 2 bases of the junction left unmatched. CDR3 length: 15 residues. Germline CDR1 MDHEN, CDR2 SYDVKM. This clonotype came up many times. Its specificity is not known. The library was built from roughly 400 ng RNA with molecular barcoded adaptors for alpha/delta and beta/gamma chains. In TCRdb, the reads were re-called with MiXCR into one record per CDR3 protein. The sample has tens of thousands of distinct CDR3 sequences, about 12% seen once. The study's findings and limits: The CD138-negative fraction was mixed bone marrow immune cells, not pure T cells.

The chain has TRBV28 and TRBJ2-5; 12 bases line up with TRBD2. The receptor comes from a donor aged 40 or over with multiple myeloma. The sequenced sample consisted of a population of CD138-negative cells sorted from bone marrow. CDR3 coding DNA: TGTGCCAGCAGTTTCACTAGCGGGGGGAAAGAGACCCAGTACTTC. It is translated as CASSFTSGGKETQYF. Looking up the rest from reference TRBV28 and TRBJ2-5 gives the full variable domain: DVKVTQSSRYLVKRTGEKVFLECVQDMDHENMFWYRQDPGLGLRLIYFSYDVKMKEKGDIPEGYSVSREKKERFSLILESASTNQTSMYLCASSFTSGGKETQYFGPGTRLLVL.